These T cell receptor beta chains were read from a single sample in a study of T cell repertoires in ileal Crohn's disease. TCRdb's table, derived via immunoSEQ multiplex PCR, lists solely in-frame clones and lacks some. The data hold more than 2,000 clones, with roughly 60% observed a single time. The sequenced sample consisted of ileal tissue. The receptor source for this set is an adult with Crohn's disease. Each CDR3 is given with its conserved first and last residue. A D gene is named only where the DNA matches it firmly. Clone size is shown for a subset of rows, as once, few, many or a class of expanded clone.

j_gene: TRBJ1-3
d_gene: NA
v_gene: TRBV13
abundance: hyperexpanded
CDR3aa: CASSPRDTDSGNTIYF
CDR3nt: TGTGCCAGCAGCCCTCGGGACACCGACTCTGGAAACACCATATATTTT

j_gene: TRBJ1-3
d_gene: NA
v_gene: TRBV10-3
abundance: large
CDR3aa: CAISDARLSSGNTIYF
CDR3nt: TGTGCCATCAGTGACGCCAGGCTGAGCTCTGGAAACACCATATATTTT

j_gene: TRBJ1-5
d_gene: TRBD1
v_gene: TRBV11-2
abundance: NA
CDR3aa: CASSSQGAGQPQHF
CDR3nt: TGTGCCAGCAGCTCACAGGGGGCGGGGCAGCCCCAGCATTTT

j_gene: TRBJ2-7
d_gene: TRBD1
v_gene: TRBV28
abundance: NA
CDR3aa: CASTGGTGALEQYF
CDR3nt: TGTGCCAGCACCGGCGGGACAGGGGCCCTCGAGCAGTACTTC

j_gene: TRBJ2-5
d_gene: TRBD2
v_gene: TRBV4-1
abundance: NA
CDR3aa: CASSQRLAGGVMETQYF
CDR3nt: TGCGCCAGCAGCCAAAGACTAGCGGGAGGCGTTATGGAGACCCAGTACTTC

j_gene: TRBJ1-5
d_gene: TRBD1
v_gene: TRBV18
abundance: few
CDR3aa: CASSPATGSNQPQHF
CDR3nt: TGTGCCAGCTCACCAGCGACAGGGAGCAATCAGCCCCAGCATTTT

j_gene: TRBJ2-1
d_gene: TRBD2
v_gene: TRBV11-2
abundance: once
CDR3aa: CASSRKFGTSGYNEQFF
CDR3nt: TGTGCCAGCAGCCGGAAATTCGGGACTAGCGGCTACAATGAGCAGTTCTTC

j_gene: TRBJ2-7
d_gene: NA
v_gene: TRBV7-8
abundance: NA
CDR3aa: CASSPEGYRGSYEQYF
CDR3nt: TGTGCCAGCAGCCCAGAAGGGTATCGGGGCTCCTACGAGCAGTACTTC

j_gene: TRBJ1-6
d_gene: NA
v_gene: TRBV5-4
abundance: NA
CDR3aa: CASSLDRVGYNSPLHF
CDR3nt: TGTGCCAGCAGCTTGGACCGGGTCGGCTATAATTCACCCCTCCACTTT

j_gene: TRBJ2-3
d_gene: NA
v_gene: TRBV29-1
abundance: NA
CDR3aa: CSAEAGADTQYF
CDR3nt: TGCAGCGCAGAGGCAGGGGCAGATACGCAGTATTTT

j_gene: TRBJ1-5
d_gene: NA
v_gene: TRBV6-1
abundance: few
CDR3aa: CASRPQGINQPQHF
CDR3nt: TGTGCCAGCAGACCCCAGGGTATCAATCAGCCCCAGCATTTT

j_gene: TRBJ2-3
d_gene: NA
v_gene: TRBV5-1
abundance: NA
CDR3aa: CASFSRDYTQYF
CDR3nt: TGCGCCAGCTTTTCCCGGGACTATACGCAGTATTTT

j_gene: TRBJ1-4
d_gene: NA
v_gene: TRBV9
abundance: NA
CDR3aa: CASSVGQTFNEKLFF
CDR3nt: TGTGCCAGCAGCGTAGGACAGACCTTTAATGAAAAACTGTTTTTT

j_gene: TRBJ1-6
d_gene: NA
v_gene: TRBV19
abundance: NA
CDR3aa: CASSTQVGPLHF
CDR3nt: TGTGCCAGTAGTACACAGGTCGGACCCCTCCACTTT

j_gene: TRBJ2-7
d_gene: TRBD2
v_gene: TRBV6-1
abundance: NA
CDR3aa: CASSEEDSGRIEQYF
CDR3nt: TGTGCCAGCAGTGAAGAAGATAGCGGGAGAATCGAGCAGTACTTC

j_gene: TRBJ2-5
d_gene: TRBD1
v_gene: TRBV7-6
abundance: few
CDR3aa: CASSPRTGLEETQYF
CDR3nt: TGTGCCAGCAGCCCCCGGACAGGGCTGGAGGAGACCCAGTACTTC

j_gene: TRBJ1-2
d_gene: NA
v_gene: TRBV29-1
abundance: few
CDR3aa: CSVEVGGAHYGYTF
CDR3nt: TGCAGCGTTGAAGTAGGAGGGGCTCACTATGGCTACACCTTC

j_gene: TRBJ2-7
d_gene: NA
v_gene: TRBV11-1
abundance: NA
CDR3aa: CASSLTTGSSYEQYF
CDR3nt: TGTGCCAGCAGCTTAACGACAGGCAGCTCCTACGAGCAGTACTTC

j_gene: TRBJ1-2
d_gene: NA
v_gene: TRBV6-5
abundance: NA
CDR3aa: CASSPGSRHGYTF
CDR3nt: TGTGCCAGCAGTCCAGGGTCTAGGCATGGCTACACCTTC

j_gene: TRBJ2-7
d_gene: TRBD2
v_gene: TRBV11-2
abundance: NA
CDR3aa: CASSLLAGNSYEQYF
CDR3nt: TGTGCCAGCAGCTTGTTAGCGGGTAACTCCTACGAGCAGTACTTC

j_gene: TRBJ2-5
d_gene: NA
v_gene: TRBV5-8
abundance: NA
CDR3aa: CASSLVGGSGQYF
CDR3nt: TGTGCCAGCAGCTTGGTTGGCGGCTCCGGGCAGTACTTC

j_gene: TRBJ1-1
d_gene: TRBD1
v_gene: TRBV19
abundance: NA
CDR3aa: CASSNLQGWNTEAFF
CDR3nt: TGTGCCAGTAGTAATCTACAGGGGTGGAACACTGAAGCTTTCTTT

j_gene: TRBJ1-1
d_gene: NA
v_gene: TRBV7-2
abundance: few
CDR3aa: CASSSAHSPFF
CDR3nt: TGTGCCAGCAGCTCCGCCCACAGTCCCTTCTTT

j_gene: TRBJ1-1
d_gene: TRBD1
v_gene: TRBV28
abundance: NA
CDR3aa: CASRGTGRVNTEAFF
CDR3nt: TGTGCCAGCAGAGGGACAGGGAGGGTGAACACTGAAGCTTTCTTT

j_gene: TRBJ2-7
d_gene: TRBD2
v_gene: TRBV7-9
abundance: NA
CDR3aa: CASSLEPGLAGSSYEQYF
CDR3nt: TGTGCCAGCAGCTTAGAGCCGGGACTAGCGGGAAGCTCCTACGAGCAGTACTTC

j_gene: TRBJ1-1
d_gene: TRBD1
v_gene: TRBV13
abundance: NA
CDR3aa: CASSHRGSSNTEAFF
CDR3nt: TGTGCCAGCAGCCACAGGGGGTCCTCGAACACTGAAGCTTTCTTT

j_gene: TRBJ2-7
d_gene: TRBD1
v_gene: TRBV6-5
abundance: few
CDR3aa: CASREQGAYEQYF
CDR3nt: TGTGCCAGCAGGGAACAGGGGGCTTACGAGCAGTACTTC

j_gene: TRBJ2-7
d_gene: TRBD2
v_gene: TRBV6-5
abundance: few
CDR3aa: CASSYLRTSGSYEQYF
CDR3nt: TGTGCCAGCAGTTACCTCCGGACTAGCGGTTCCTACGAGCAGTACTTC

j_gene: TRBJ2-5
d_gene: NA
v_gene: TRBV7-6
abundance: NA
CDR3aa: CASSLDSVRRWETQYF
CDR3nt: TGTGCCAGCAGCTTAGATAGCGTCAGAAGGTGGGAGACCCAGTACTTC

j_gene: TRBJ2-7
d_gene: NA
v_gene: TRBV6-1
abundance: NA
CDR3aa: CASTSVGSSYEQYF
CDR3nt: TGTGCCAGCACCTCGGTGGGGAGCTCCTACGAGCAGTACTTC

j_gene: TRBJ2-3
d_gene: TRBD1
v_gene: TRBV2
abundance: NA
CDR3aa: CASSRDRGPPDTQYF
CDR3nt: TGTGCCAGCAGTCGCGACAGGGGGCCCCCAGATACGCAGTATTTT

j_gene: TRBJ1-3
d_gene: NA
v_gene: TRBV19
abundance: NA
CDR3aa: CASTAGRTRGNTIYF
CDR3nt: TGTGCCAGTACCGCGGGCCGTACTCGCGGAAACACCATATATTTT

j_gene: TRBJ1-1
d_gene: NA
v_gene: TRBV30
abundance: NA
CDR3aa: CAWTPVGYTEAFF
CDR3nt: TGTGCCTGGACCCCGGTCGGGTACACTGAAGCTTTCTTT

j_gene: TRBJ2-5
d_gene: NA
v_gene: TRBV11-3
abundance: NA
CDR3aa: CASSLLAPGGETQYF
CDR3nt: TGTGCCAGCAGCCTCCTAGCGCCCGGGGGAGAGACCCAGTACTTC

j_gene: TRBJ1-1
d_gene: NA
v_gene: TRBV4-1
abundance: NA
CDR3aa: CASSQNTIGITEAFF
CDR3nt: TGCGCCAGCAGCCAAAACACTATAGGAATCACTGAAGCTTTCTTT

j_gene: TRBJ2-7
d_gene: TRBD2
v_gene: TRBV6-1
abundance: NA
CDR3aa: CASSDGTSGSFHEQYF
CDR3nt: TGTGCCAGCAGTGATGGGACTAGCGGGTCCTTCCACGAGCAGTACTTC

j_gene: TRBJ1-2
d_gene: NA
v_gene: TRBV18
abundance: NA
CDR3aa: CASSPPVAGERYTF
CDR3nt: TGTGCCAGCTCTCCACCCGTGGCAGGGGAGCGCTACACCTTC

j_gene: TRBJ2-1
d_gene: TRBD2
v_gene: TRBV9
abundance: NA
CDR3aa: CASSVVGAGVNEQFF
CDR3nt: TGTGCCAGCAGTGTGGTAGGAGCGGGGGTAAATGAGCAGTTCTTC

j_gene: TRBJ1-2
d_gene: TRBD1
v_gene: TRBV19
abundance: few
CDR3aa: CASKGQGGIDGYTF
CDR3nt: TGTGCCAGTAAGGGACAGGGGGGCATCGACGGCTACACCTTC

j_gene: TRBJ2-7
d_gene: TRBD1
v_gene: TRBV5-1
abundance: NA
CDR3aa: CASSLLPGTAYEQYF
CDR3nt: TGCGCCAGCAGCTTGTTACCCGGGACAGCCTACGAGCAGTACTTC

j_gene: TRBJ1-3
d_gene: NA
v_gene: TRBV5-1
abundance: NA
CDR3aa: CASSPSPRGSGNTIYF
CDR3nt: TGCGCCAGCAGCCCGTCTCCCAGGGGCTCTGGAAACACCATATATTTT

j_gene: TRBJ2-7
d_gene: TRBD1
v_gene: TRBV6-1
abundance: few
CDR3aa: CASSESGTGPYEQYF
CDR3nt: TGTGCCAGCAGTGAATCCGGGACAGGGCCCTACGAGCAGTACTTC

j_gene: TRBJ1-6
d_gene: NA
v_gene: TRBV30
abundance: NA
CDR3aa: CAWSGQEMGNSPLHF
CDR3nt: TGTGCCTGGAGTGGACAGGAGATGGGAAATTCACCCCTCCACTTT

j_gene: TRBJ1-5
d_gene: NA
v_gene: TRBV28
abundance: NA
CDR3aa: CASSQQGSWDYSNQPQHF
CDR3nt: TGTGCCAGCAGCCAACAGGGAAGTTGGGATTATAGCAATCAGCCCCAGCATTTT

j_gene: TRBJ1-5
d_gene: NA
v_gene: TRBV28
abundance: few
CDR3aa: CASSRSGIQSNQPQHF
CDR3nt: TGTGCCAGCAGTCGATCCGGGATCCAGAGCAATCAGCCCCAGCATTTT

j_gene: TRBJ1-6
d_gene: TRBD1
v_gene: TRBV28
abundance: NA
CDR3aa: CASSLPPGQGARDSPLHF
CDR3nt: TGTGCCAGCAGTTTACCACCGGGACAGGGGGCGAGGGACTCACCCCTCCACTTT

j_gene: TRBJ2-1
d_gene: NA
v_gene: TRBV11-3
abundance: NA
CDR3aa: CASSPQLNEQFF
CDR3nt: TGTGCCAGCAGCCCCCAACTCAATGAGCAGTTCTTC

j_gene: TRBJ2-7
d_gene: NA
v_gene: TRBV5-1
abundance: large
CDR3aa: CASSLEAGFNEQYF
CDR3nt: TGCGCCAGCAGCTTGGAGGCGGGTTTCAACGAGCAGTACTTC

j_gene: TRBJ2-7
d_gene: NA
v_gene: TRBV5-1
abundance: few
CDR3aa: CASSLEAGFNEQYF
CDR3nt: TGCGCCAGCAGCTTGGAGGCAGGGTTCAACGAGCAGTACTTC

j_gene: TRBJ1-2
d_gene: TRBD1
v_gene: TRBV4-2
abundance: few
CDR3aa: CASSQDWTGLYGGYTF
CDR3nt: TGTGCCAGCAGCCAAGATTGGACAGGGTTGTATGGTGGCTACACCTTC

j_gene: TRBJ2-1
d_gene: NA
v_gene: TRBV6-1
abundance: large
CDR3aa: CASREDRRQFF
CDR3nt: TGTGCCAGCAGAGAAGACAGGCGGCAGTTCTTC